Below are 18 T cell receptor beta chains sequenced from a single sample in a study of identical twins. Using its own MiXCR run on the 5' RACE reads, TCRdb lists one record per CDR3 protein. The sample consists of approximately 700,000 distinct CDR3 sequences, about 20% of them appearing once. These records were also assigned to another study, of T cells expressing NK-cell markers.

Material: PBMCs. The receptor set was obtained from a woman between 18 and 30 years old in good health.

The rearrangement uses TRBV12-3 or TRBV12-4 and TRBJ2-5; 11 positions match TRBD2. V was pared by 6 bases and J by 2 bases, with 11 bases of the junction left unmatched. The CDR3 has 17 amino acids. CDR3 DNA sequence: TGTGCCAGCAGCTCCGAACCTAGCGGGGGGCCTCAAGAGACCCAGTACTTC. Translated, it gives CASSSEPSGGPQETQYF.

This clonotype was counted a few times. This chain uses TRBV4-3 with TRBJ2-7; 16 bases align to TRBD2. The CDR3 runs to 16 residues. V gave up 4 bases and J gave up 4 bases; unmatched junction bases: 4. Germline CDR1 LGHNA, CDR2 YSLEER. In DNA, the CDR3 is TGCGCCAGCAGCCCGGGACTAGCGGGAGGGAGGTACGAGCAGTACTTC. Amino acid sequence: CASSPGLAGGRYEQYF.

This clonotype was recorded a few times. The rearrangement uses TRBV20-1 and TRBJ1-1; 7 bases align to TRBD1. Unmatched junction bases numbered 9, after V lost 5 bases and J lost 0 bases. The CDR3 sequence is 15 residues long. CDR1 and CDR2 (germline): DFQATT, SNEGSKA (reference sequence). This chain's CDR3 is CSAPARQGMNTEAFF. Written as DNA, the CDR3 is TGCAGTGCTCCCGCCCGACAGGGAATGAACACTGAAGCTTTCTTT.

The V call is TRBV25-1, the J call TRBJ2-7; D may match TRBD1 or TRBD2 (5 bases each). Germline values: CDR1 MGHDK, CDR2 SYGVNS. Trimming took 3 bases from V and 4 from J, leaving 10 bases between them. The CDR3 is made up of 13 amino acids. The CDR3 bases are TGTGCCAGCAGTGACGGGGCTATGTACGAGCAGTACTTC. This translates into CASSDGAMYEQYF.

V gene TRBV7-9 combines with J gene TRBJ2-5; maybe TRBD1 (5 bases). The CDR3 loop spans 15 amino acids. Germline values: CDR1 SEHNR, CDR2 FQNEAQ (reference sequence). Trimming cost V 1 base and J 4 bases, with 13 bases left between them. The CDR3 coding sequence is TGTGCCAGCAGCTTAGATGGCAGGGCATCAGAGACCCAGTACTTC. This gives the protein CASSLDGRASETQYF.

The V call is TRBV7-9, the J call TRBJ2-1, with TRBD1 matching 9 bases. From germline, CDR1 is SEHNR and CDR2 FQNEAQ (reference sequence). This CDR3 is built from 16 residues. Trimming took 2 bases from V and 5 from J; bases not matched to a gene: 7. DNA of the CDR3: TGTGCCAGCAGCTTAAGGTTAAGGACAGGGGACAATGAGCAGTTCTTC. It translates to CASSLRLRTGDNEQFF.

The J gene is TRBJ2-3, the V gene TRBV5-1, with 7 bases identical to TRBD2. J was trimmed by 3 bases and V by 4 bases; bases with no gene match: 11. The CDR3 loop spans 16 amino acids. Per the germline V gene, CDR1 is SGHRS and CDR2 is YFSETQ. CDR3 DNA: TGCGCCAGCAGCCGCAACCCCGGGGAGGGGACAGATACGCAGTATTTT. It yields the protein CASSRNPGEGTDTQYF. Based on the CDR3 plus reference TRBV5-1 and TRBJ2-3, the full variable domain is KAGVTQTPRYLIKTRGQQVTLSCSPISGHRSVSWYQQTPGQGLQFLFEYFSETQRNKGNFPGRFSGRQFSNSRSEMNVSTLELGDSALYLCASSRNPGEGTDTQYFGPGTRLTVL.

This clonotype was seen a handful of times. The chain uses TRBV20-1 and TRBJ1-2; 9 bases line up with TRBD1. This CDR3 has 16 amino acids. V was pared by 0 bases and J by 8 bases, with 13 bases of the junction left unmatched. CDR1 and CDR2 (germline): DFQATT, SNEGSKA (reference sequence). Written as DNA, the CDR3 is TGCAGTGCTAGAGATCCCCAGCCGGGACAGGGTGAAGGCTACACCTTC. This codes for CSARDPQPGQGEGYTF.

This rearrangement joins TRBV2 to TRBJ2-7; 14 bases agree with TRBD2. Germline CDR1 reads SNHLY; CDR2 reads FYNNEI. The V segment lost 1 base and the J segment 6 bases; nucleotides outside the gene matches: 8. The CDR3 spans 17 residues. The CDR3: CASSEGPSTSGRGEQYF. The CDR3 region has the DNA TGTGCCAGCAGTGAAGGTCCGTCGACTAGCGGGAGGGGCGAGCAGTACTTC.

This clonotype has ten or more counts. The chain couples TRBV12-3 or TRBV12-4 to TRBJ2-7, with no clear D. The CDR3 totals 11 residues. V lost 3 bases, J lost 5 bases, and 5 bases lay in between. This CDR3 is CASSFSHEQYF. The DNA for the CDR3 is TGTGCCAGCAGTTTTTCCCACGAGCAGTACTTC.

This clonotype appeared a few times. The chain carries TRBV20-1 and TRBJ2-7; possible D gene TRBD2, 7 bases. From germline, CDR1 is DFQATT and CDR2 SNEGSKA (reference sequence). V lost 3 bases to trimming and J lost 6 bases, with 9 bases between them. CDR3 length: 11 residues. CDR3 DNA: TGCAGTGCTAGCGGGGGGCCCGAGCAGTACTTC. It translates to CSASGGPEQYF.

J is TRBJ2-7 and V is TRBV7-2; no clear D. The CDR3 spans 13 residues. Deletions cut 4 bases from V and 5 bases from J, with 12 bases between. Looked up from germline, CDR1 is SGHTA and CDR2 is FQGNSA. This chain's CDR3 is CASSSSGWNEQYF. The CDR3 DNA sequence: TGTGCCAGCAGCTCCTCGGGTTGGAACGAGCAGTACTTC.

The gene calls are TRBV29-1 and TRBJ2-7; 9 bases fit TRBD1. The CDR3 is 14 amino acids. V gave up 6 bases and J gave up 0 bases; unmatched junction bases: 6. Germline V lookup: CDR1 SQVTM, CDR2 ANQGSEA. The DNA of the CDR3 is TGCAGCGTCGCGCGGGACAGGGTCTCCTACGAGCAGTACTTC. It yields the protein CSVARDRVSYEQYF.

The chain couples TRBV9 to TRBJ2-3; the D gene is possibly TRBD1 (7 bases). Germline assignment: CDR1 SGDLS and CDR2 YYNGEE. Between the trimmed V and J ends, which lost 4 bases and 8 bases, there was a span of 29 bases. The length of the CDR3 is 18 residues. This CDR3 is CASSSQGGGLNLEGTQYF. CDR3 nucleotides: TGTGCCAGCAGCTCTCAGGGGGGAGGCCTGAACCTGGAAGGTACGCAGTATTTT.

This clonotype has just a few counts. CDR3 sequence (DNA): TGTGCCAGCACGGAGGGCAATCAGCCCCAGCATTTT. Its translation: CASTEGNQPQHF. The chain uses TRBV6-2 or TRBV6-3 and TRBJ1-5; D call uncertain. With 7 bases removed from V and 2 bases from J, the gap between germline ends came to 6 bases. The CDR3 has 12 amino acids. The V gene's germline CDR1 is MNHEY and CDR2 SVGEGT.

In this sample, this clonotype turned up a few times. The chain carries TRBV20-1 and TRBJ1-1, with a tentative D call TRBD1 (5 bases). This CDR3 comprises 11 residues. Germline V gene data show CDR1 as DFQATT and CDR2 as SNEGSKA (reference sequence). V was shortened by 3 bases and J by 11 bases, with 13 bases between the two germline ends. CDR3 region: CSARGRGTAFF. The CDR3 DNA sequence: TGCAGTGCTAGGGGGAGGGGAACGGCTTTCTTT.

This clonotype was observed many times. V is TRBV10-3 and J is TRBJ2-3; TRBD2 agrees at 10 bases. CDR3 length equals 15 residues. Per the germline V gene, CDR1 is ENHRY and CDR2 is SYGVKD. The V and J ends lost 7 bases and 1 base, in that order; junction bases with no gene match: 5. CDR3 nucleotide sequence: TGTGCCATCAAGAATCTAGCGGGGGGCACAGATACGCAGTATTTT. This gives the protein CAIKNLAGGTDTQYF.

This chain links TRBV20-1 with TRBJ1-1, with D uncertain. Deletions cut 7 bases from V and 4 bases from J, with 10 bases between. The CDR3 extends over 11 amino acids. CDR1 is DFQATT and CDR2 is SNEGSKA in the germline V gene (reference sequence). The CDR3 loop reads CSGLESTEAFF. CDR3 bases: TGCAGTGGTCTAGAAAGCACTGAAGCTTTCTTT.